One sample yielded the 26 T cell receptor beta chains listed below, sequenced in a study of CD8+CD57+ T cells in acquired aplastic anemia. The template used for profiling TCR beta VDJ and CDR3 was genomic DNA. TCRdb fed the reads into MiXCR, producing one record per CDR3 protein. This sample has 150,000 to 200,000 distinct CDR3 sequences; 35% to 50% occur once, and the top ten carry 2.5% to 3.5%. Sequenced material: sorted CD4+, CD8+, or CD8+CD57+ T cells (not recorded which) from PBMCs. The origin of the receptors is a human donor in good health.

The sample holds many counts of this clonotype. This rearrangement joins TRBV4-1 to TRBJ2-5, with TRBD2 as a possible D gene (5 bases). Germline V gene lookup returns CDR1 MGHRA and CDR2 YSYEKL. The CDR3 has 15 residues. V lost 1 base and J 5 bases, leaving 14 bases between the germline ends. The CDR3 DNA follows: TGCGCCAGCAGCCAAGTAGGCAGCCGAGGGGAGACCCAGTACTTC. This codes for CASSQVGSRGETQYF.

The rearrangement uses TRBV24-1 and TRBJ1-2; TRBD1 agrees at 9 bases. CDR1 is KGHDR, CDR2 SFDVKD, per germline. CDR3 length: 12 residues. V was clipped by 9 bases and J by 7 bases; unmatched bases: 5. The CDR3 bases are TGTGCCACCCTGGACAGGGGACGTGGCTACACCTTC. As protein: CATLDRGRGYTF.

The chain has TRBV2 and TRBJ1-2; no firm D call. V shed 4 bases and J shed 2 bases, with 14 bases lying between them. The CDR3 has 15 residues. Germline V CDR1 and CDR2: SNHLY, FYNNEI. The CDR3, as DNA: TGTGCCAGCAGTGTAATAGTCGCGACAAACTATGGCTACACCTTC. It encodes CASSVIVATNYGYTF.

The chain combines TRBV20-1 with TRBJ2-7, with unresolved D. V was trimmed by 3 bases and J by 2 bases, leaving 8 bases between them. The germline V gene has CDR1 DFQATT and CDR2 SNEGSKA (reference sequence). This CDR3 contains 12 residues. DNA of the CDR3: TGCAGTGCTAGGACCGTCACCTACGAGCAGTACTTC. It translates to CSARTVTYEQYF.

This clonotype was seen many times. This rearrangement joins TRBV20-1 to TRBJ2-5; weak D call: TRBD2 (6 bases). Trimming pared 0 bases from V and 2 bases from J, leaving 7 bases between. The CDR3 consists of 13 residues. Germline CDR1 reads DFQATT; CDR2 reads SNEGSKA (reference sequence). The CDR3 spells CSARDGTQETQYF. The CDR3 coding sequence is TGCAGTGCTAGAGATGGGACTCAAGAGACCCAGTACTTC.

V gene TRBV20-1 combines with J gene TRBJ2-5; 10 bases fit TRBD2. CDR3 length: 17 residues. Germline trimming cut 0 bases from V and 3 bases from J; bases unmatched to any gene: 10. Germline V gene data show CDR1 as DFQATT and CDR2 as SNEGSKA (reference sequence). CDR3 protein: CSARDSRTAGGKETQYF. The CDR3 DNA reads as TGCAGTGCTAGAGATTCCAGGACAGCGGGAGGGAAAGAGACCCAGTACTTC.

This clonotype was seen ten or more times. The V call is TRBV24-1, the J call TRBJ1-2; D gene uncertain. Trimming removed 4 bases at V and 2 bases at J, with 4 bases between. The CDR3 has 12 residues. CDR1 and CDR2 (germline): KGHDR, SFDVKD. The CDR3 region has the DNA TGTGCCACCAGTGACCCAAACTATGGCTACACCTTC. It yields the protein CATSDPNYGYTF.

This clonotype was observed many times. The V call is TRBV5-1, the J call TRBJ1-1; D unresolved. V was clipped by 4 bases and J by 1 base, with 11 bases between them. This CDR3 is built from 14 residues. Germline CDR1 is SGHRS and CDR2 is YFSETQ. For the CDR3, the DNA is TGCGCCAGCAGCCGCGTTCAGCCGAACACTGAAGCTTTCTTT. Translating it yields CASSRVQPNTEAFF.

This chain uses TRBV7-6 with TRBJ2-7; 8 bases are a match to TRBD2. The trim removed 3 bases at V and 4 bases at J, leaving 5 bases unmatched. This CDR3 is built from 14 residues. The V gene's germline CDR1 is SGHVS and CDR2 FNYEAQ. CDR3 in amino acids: CASSLGTSDYEQYF. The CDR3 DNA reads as TGTGCCAGCAGCTTGGGGACTAGTGATTACGAGCAGTACTTC.

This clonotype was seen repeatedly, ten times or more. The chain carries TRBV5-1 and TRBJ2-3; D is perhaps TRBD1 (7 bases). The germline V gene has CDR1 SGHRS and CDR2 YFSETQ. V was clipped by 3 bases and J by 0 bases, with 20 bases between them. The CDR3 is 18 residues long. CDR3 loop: CASSSRGYSGSSTDTQYF. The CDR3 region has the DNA TGCGCCAGCAGCTCCAGGGGGTATAGCGGATCTAGCACAGATACGCAGTATTTT.

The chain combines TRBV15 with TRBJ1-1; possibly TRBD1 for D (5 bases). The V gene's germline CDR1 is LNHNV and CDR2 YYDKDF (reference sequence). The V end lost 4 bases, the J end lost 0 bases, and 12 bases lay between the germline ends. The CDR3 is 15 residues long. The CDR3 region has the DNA TGTGCCACCAGCACCCGGGGGAACATGAACACTGAAGCTTTCTTT. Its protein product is CATSTRGNMNTEAFF.

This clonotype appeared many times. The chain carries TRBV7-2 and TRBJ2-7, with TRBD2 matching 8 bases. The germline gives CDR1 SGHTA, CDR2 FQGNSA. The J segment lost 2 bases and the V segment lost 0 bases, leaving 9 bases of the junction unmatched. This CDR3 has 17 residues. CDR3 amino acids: CASSLALAGFGAYEQYF. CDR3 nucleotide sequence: TGTGCCAGCAGCTTAGCGCTAGCGGGTTTTGGGGCCTACGAGCAGTACTTC.

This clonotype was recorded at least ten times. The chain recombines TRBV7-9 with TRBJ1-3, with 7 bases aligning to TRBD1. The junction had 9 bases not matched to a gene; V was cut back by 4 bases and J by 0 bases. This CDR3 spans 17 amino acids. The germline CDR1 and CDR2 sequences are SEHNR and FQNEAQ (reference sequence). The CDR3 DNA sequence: TGTGCCAGCAGCTCCGGGACAGCAGTATACTCTGGAAACACCATATATTTT. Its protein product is CASSSGTAVYSGNTIYF.

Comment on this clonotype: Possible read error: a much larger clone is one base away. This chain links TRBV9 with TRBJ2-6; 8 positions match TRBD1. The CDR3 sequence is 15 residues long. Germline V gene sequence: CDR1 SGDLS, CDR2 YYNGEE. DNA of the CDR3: TGTGCCAGCAGCGTACAGGGGGCTGGGGCCATCGTCCTGACTTTC. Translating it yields CASSVQGAGAIVLTF.

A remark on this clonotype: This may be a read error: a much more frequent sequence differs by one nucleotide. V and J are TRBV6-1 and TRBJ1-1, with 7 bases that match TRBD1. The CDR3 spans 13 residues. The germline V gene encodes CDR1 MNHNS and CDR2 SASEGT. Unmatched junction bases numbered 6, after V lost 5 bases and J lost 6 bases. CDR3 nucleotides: TGTGCCAGCAGTCTAGACAGGGACGCTGAAGCTTTCTTT. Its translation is CASSLDRDAEAFF.

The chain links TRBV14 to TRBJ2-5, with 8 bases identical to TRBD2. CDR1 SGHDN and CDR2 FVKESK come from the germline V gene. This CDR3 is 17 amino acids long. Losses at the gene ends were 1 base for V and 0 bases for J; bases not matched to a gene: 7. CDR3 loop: CASSQGVAGTNQETQYF. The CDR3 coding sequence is TGTGCCAGCAGCCAAGGAGTAGCGGGGACCAACCAAGAGACCCAGTACTTC. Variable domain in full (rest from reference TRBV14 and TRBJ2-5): EAGVTQFPSHSVIEKGQTVTLRCDPISGHDNLYWYRRVMGKEIKFLLHFVKESKQDESGMPNNRFLAERTGGTYSTLKVQPAELEDSGVYFCASSQGVAGTNQETQYFGPGTRLLVL.

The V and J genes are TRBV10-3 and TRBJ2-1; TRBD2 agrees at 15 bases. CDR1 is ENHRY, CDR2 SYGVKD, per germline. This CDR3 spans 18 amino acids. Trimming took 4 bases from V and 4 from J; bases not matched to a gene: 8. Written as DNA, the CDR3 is TGTGCCATCAGTGGAGCCGGGACTAGCGGGGGGTCGTACAATGAGCAGTTCTTC. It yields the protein CAISGAGTSGGSYNEQFF.

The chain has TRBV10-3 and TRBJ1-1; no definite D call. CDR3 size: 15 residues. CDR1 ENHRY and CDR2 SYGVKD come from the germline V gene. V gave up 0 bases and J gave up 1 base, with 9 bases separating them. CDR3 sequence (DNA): TGTGCCATCAGTGAGTCGGCAGTATCGAACACTGAAGCTTTCTTT. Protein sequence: CAISESAVSNTEAFF.

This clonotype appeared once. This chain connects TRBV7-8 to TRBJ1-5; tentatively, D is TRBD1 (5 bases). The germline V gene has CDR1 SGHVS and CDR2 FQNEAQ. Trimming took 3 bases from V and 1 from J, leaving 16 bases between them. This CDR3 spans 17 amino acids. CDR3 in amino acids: CASSFLNGQLSNQPQHF. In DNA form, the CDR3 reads TGTGCCAGCAGCTTCTTAAATGGACAATTAAGCAATCAGCCCCAGCATTTT.

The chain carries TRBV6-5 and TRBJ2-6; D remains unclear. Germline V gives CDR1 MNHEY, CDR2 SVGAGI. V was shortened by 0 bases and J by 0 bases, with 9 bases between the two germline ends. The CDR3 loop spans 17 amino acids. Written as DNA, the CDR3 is TGTGCCAGCAGTTACTCCATAAGTTCCTCTGGGGCCAACGTCCTGACTTTC. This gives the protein CASSYSISSSGANVLTF.

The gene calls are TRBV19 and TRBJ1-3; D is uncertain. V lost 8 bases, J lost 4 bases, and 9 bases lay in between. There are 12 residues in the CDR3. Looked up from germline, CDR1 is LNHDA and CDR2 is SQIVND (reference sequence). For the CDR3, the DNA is TGTGCCAGTGGTCCCCCGGGAAACACCATATATTTT. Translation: CASGPPGNTIYF. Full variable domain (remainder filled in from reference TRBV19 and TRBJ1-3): DGGITQSPKYLFRKEGQNVTLSCEQNLNHDAMYWYRQDPGQGLRLIYYSQIVNDFQKGDIAEGYSVSREKKESFPLTVTSAQKNPTAFYLCASGPPGNTIYFGEGSWLTVV.

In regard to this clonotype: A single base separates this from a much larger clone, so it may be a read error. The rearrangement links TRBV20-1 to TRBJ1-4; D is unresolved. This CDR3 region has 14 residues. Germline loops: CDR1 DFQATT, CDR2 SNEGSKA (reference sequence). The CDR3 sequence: CSASKAGFNERLFF. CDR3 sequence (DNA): TGCAGTGCTAGCAAGGCGGGGTTTAATGAAAGACTGTTTTTT.

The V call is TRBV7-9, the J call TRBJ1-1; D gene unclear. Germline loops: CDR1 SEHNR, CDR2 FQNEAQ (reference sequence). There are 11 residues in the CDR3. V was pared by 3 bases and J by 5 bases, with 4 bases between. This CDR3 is CASSLVTEAFF. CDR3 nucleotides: TGTGCCAGCAGCTTGGTTACTGAAGCTTTCTTT.

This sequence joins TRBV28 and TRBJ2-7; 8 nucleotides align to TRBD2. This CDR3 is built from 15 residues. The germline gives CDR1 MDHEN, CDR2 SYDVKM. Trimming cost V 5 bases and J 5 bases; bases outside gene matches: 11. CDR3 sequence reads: CASSIPGGLVDEQYF. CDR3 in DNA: TGTGCCAGCAGTATTCCCGGGGGACTAGTCGACGAGCAGTACTTC.

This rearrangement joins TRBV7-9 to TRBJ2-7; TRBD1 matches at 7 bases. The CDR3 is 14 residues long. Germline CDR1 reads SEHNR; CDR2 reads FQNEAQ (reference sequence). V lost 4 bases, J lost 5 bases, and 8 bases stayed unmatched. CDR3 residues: CASSSLDRDHEQYF. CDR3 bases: TGTGCCAGCAGCTCCCTCGACAGGGACCACGAGCAGTACTTC.

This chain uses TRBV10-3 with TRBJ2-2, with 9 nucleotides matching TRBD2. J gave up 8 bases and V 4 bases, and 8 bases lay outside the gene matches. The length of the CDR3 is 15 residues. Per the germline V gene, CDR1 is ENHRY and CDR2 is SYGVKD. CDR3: CAISGASGVTGELFF. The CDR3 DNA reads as TGTGCCATCAGTGGGGCTAGCGGGGTTACGGGGGAGCTGTTTTTT.